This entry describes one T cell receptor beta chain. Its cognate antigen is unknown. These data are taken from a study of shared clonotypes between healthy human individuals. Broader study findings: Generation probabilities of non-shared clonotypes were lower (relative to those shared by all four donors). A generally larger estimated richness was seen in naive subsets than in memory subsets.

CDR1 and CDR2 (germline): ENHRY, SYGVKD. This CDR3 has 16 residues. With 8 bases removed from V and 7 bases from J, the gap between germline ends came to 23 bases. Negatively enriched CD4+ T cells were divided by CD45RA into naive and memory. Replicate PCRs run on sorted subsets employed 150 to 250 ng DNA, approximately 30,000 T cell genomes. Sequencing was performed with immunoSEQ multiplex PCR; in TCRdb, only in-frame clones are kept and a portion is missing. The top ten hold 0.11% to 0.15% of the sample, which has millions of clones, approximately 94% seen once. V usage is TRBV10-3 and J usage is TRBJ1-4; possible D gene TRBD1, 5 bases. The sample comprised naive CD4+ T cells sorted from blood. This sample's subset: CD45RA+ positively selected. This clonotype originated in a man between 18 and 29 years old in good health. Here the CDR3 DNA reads TGTGCCATCTTTTTTCGTGGTAGGGGATTGGGTGAAAAACTGTTTTTT. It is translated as CAIFFRGRGLGEKLFF.